The 16 T cell receptor beta chains listed next were all sequenced from one sample in a study of control samples from healthy donors and cancer patients. The method was immunoSEQ multiplex PCR; TCRdb's version includes in-frame clones alone and lacks a portion of them. The repertoire holds 110,000 to 150,000 clones, with roughly 92% as singletons. The sequenced sample consisted of blood. The receptor set was obtained from a man aged 25 to 40 in good health.

J is TRBJ1-1 and V is TRBV28, with no clear D. The V and J ends lost 4 bases and 0 bases respectively, with 9 bases between them. The CDR3 contains 14 residues. The germline gives CDR1 MDHEN, CDR2 SYDVKM. The CDR3, as DNA: TGTGCCAGCAGTTCTGGGCGGATGAACACTGAAGCTTTCTTT. It encodes CASSSGRMNTEAFF. The full variable domain, completed using reference TRBV28 and TRBJ1-1, is DVKVTQSSRYLVKRTGEKVFLECVQDMDHENMFWYRQDPGLGLRLIYFSYDVKMKEKGDIPEGYSVSREKKERFSLILESASTNQTSMYLCASSSGRMNTEAFFGQGTRLTVV.

This chain uses TRBV6-6 with TRBJ2-7; D may correspond to TRBD1 or TRBD2 (5 bases each). Germline CDR1 reads MNHNY; CDR2 reads SVGAGI (reference sequence). V was pared by 5 bases and J by 1 base, with 18 bases between. The CDR3 spans 16 residues. The CDR3 DNA is TGTGCCAGCAGTCCGATCCCGGGACGGCCTTCCTACGAGCAGTACTTC. Translating gives CASSPIPGRPSYEQYF.

The rearrangement joins TRBV3-1 (or the pseudogene TRBV3-2) to TRBJ1-5; 7 bases align to TRBD1. The germline gives CDR1 LGHDT, CDR2 YNNKEL (reference sequence). The CDR3 runs 18 residues. V gave up 1 base and J gave up 0 bases; unmatched junction bases: 9. In nucleotides, the CDR3 is TGTGCCAGCAGCCAAGGGCATGCGGGACAGTATAGCAATCAGCCCCAGCATTTT. Protein product: CASSQGHAGQYSNQPQHF.

The gene calls are TRBV7-9 and TRBJ1-2, with a possible D match to TRBD1 (6 bases). V lost 1 base to trimming and J lost 7 bases, with 10 bases between them. Looked up from germline, CDR1 is SEHNR and CDR2 is FQNEAQ (reference sequence). CDR3 size: 13 residues. CDR3 amino acids: CASSLGGGLGYTF. Written as DNA, the CDR3 is TGTGCCAGCAGCTTAGGAGGGGGACTTGGCTACACCTTC.

The V gene is TRBV5-1, the J gene TRBJ2-2, with a tentative D call TRBD2 (6 bases). Germline lookup yields CDR1 SGHRS and CDR2 YFSETQ. Between the trimmed V and J ends, which lost 4 bases and 2 bases, there was a span of 12 bases. CDR3 length equals 15 residues. The CDR3 here is CASSGGTFNTGELFF. For the CDR3, the DNA is TGCGCCAGCAGCGGCGGGACCTTCAACACCGGGGAGCTGTTTTTT.

The V and J genes are TRBV11-2 and TRBJ2-2; 10 bases fit TRBD2. The CDR3 is 18 residues long. CDR1 is SGHAT, CDR2 FQNNGV, per germline. Trimming took 4 bases from V and 7 from J; bases not matched to a gene: 15. The CDR3 region is CASSSPVRLAGVGGELFF. The CDR3 region has the DNA TGTGCCAGCAGCTCACCTGTACGGCTAGCGGGAGTGGGCGGGGAGCTGTTTTTT.

The rearrangement uses TRBV2 and TRBJ2-1, with 7 bases matching TRBD1. The CDR3 has 12 amino acids. The V and J ends lost 10 bases and 5 bases, in that order; junction bases with no gene match: 5. The germline V gene has CDR1 SNHLY and CDR2 FYNNEI. The DNA for the CDR3 is TGTGCCACCAAGACAGGGAACAATGAGCAGTTCTTC. Protein: CATKTGNNEQFF.

On this clone itself: An end of the junction does not agree with germline; a read error may underlie this. V is TRBV5-8 and J is TRBJ2-4; D unresolved. The CDR3 totals 10 residues. Germline CDR1 and CDR2: SGHTS and YDEGEE. The CDR3 spells CASSLYRFHF. CDR3 sequence (DNA): TGTGCCAGCAGCTTGTATCGGTTTCACTTC.

This chain joins TRBV5-6 and TRBJ1-4, with TRBD1 as a possible D gene (5 bases). Germline CDR1 reads SGHDT; CDR2 reads YYEEEE. The CDR3 is made up of 16 amino acids. V gave up 1 base and J gave up 8 bases, with 18 bases separating them. The chain's CDR3 is CASSLSFRQGGEKLFF. CDR3 nucleotides: TGTGCCAGCAGCTTGAGTTTCCGCCAGGGAGGCGAAAAACTGTTTTTT.

V and J are TRBV7-2 and TRBJ1-2; the D is unclear. Germline CDR1 SGHTA, CDR2 FQGNSA. The CDR3 totals 12 residues. V was clipped by 5 bases and J by 6 bases, with 10 bases between them. In DNA form, the CDR3 reads TGTGCCAGCAGCCAGCAGACCAATGGCTACACCTTC. Its protein is CASSQQTNGYTF.

This chain joins TRBV28 and TRBJ2-7; the D is unclear. V lost 3 bases and J 4 bases, leaving 13 bases between the germline ends. CDR1 MDHEN and CDR2 SYDVKM come from the germline V gene. CDR3 length: 14 residues. CDR3 sequence: CASSLYQLGYEQYF. As DNA, the CDR3 is TGTGCCAGCAGTTTGTATCAGTTAGGGTACGAGCAGTACTTC.

V gene TRBV7-2 combines with J gene TRBJ2-7, with D uncertain. The ends were cut back, 1 base at V and 6 bases at J, with 10 bases in the middle. Looked up from germline, CDR1 is SGHTA and CDR2 is FQGNSA. The CDR3 contains 13 residues. For the CDR3, the DNA is TGTGCCAGCAGCTTAGGTACACTTCTCGAGCAGTACTTC. Translating gives CASSLGTLLEQYF. Filled out from reference TRBV7-2 and TRBJ2-7, the complete variable domain reads GAGVSQSPSNKVTEKGKDVELRCDPISGHTALYWYRQSLGQGLEFLIYFQGNSAPDKSGLPSDRFSAERTGGSVSTLTIQRTQQEDSAVYLCASSLGTLLEQYFGPGTRLTVT.

The chain is built from TRBV28 and TRBJ1-5; maybe TRBD1 (5 bases). V was cut by 6 bases and J by 3 bases, with 9 bases left in between. CDR1 MDHEN and CDR2 SYDVKM come from the germline V gene. The CDR3 length is 13 residues. CDR3 in DNA: TGTGCCAGCAGAAGGGGCACCAATCAGCCCCAGCATTTT. Translated: CASRRGTNQPQHF.

The rearrangement uses TRBV30 and TRBJ1-4, with D maybe TRBD1 (6 bases). Germline CDR1 and CDR2: GTSNPN and SVGIG (reference sequence). The ends were cut back, 2 bases at V and 6 bases at J, with 16 bases in the middle. CDR3 length equals 15 residues. CDR3 in amino acids: CAWSSQGGGYEKLFF. The CDR3 DNA is TGTGCCTGGAGTTCACAGGGCGGAGGTTATGAAAAACTGTTTTTT.

The chain uses TRBV10-3 and TRBJ2-2; 14 positions match TRBD2. Trimming cost V 9 bases and J 6 bases; bases outside gene matches: 6. Germline V gene data show CDR1 as ENHRY and CDR2 as SYGVKD. The CDR3 is made up of 15 amino acids. DNA of the CDR3: TGTGCCATTGGGACTAGCGGGAGAGGCGCCGGGGAGCTGTTTTTT. It yields the protein CAIGTSGRGAGELFF.

The chain joins TRBV12-3 or TRBV12-4 to TRBJ2-2; D possibly corresponds to TRBD1 (6 bases). The ends were cut back, 4 bases at V and 9 bases at J, with 12 bases in the middle. The CDR3 totals 13 residues. In DNA, the CDR3 is TGTGCCAGCAGTTCTCAGGGGATCCGGGAGCTGTTTTTT. Protein: CASSSQGIRELFF.